This T cell receptor beta chain was profiled in a study of blood T cell repertoires in COVID-19. The table came from immunoSEQ multiplex PCR; TCRdb's copy has only in-frame clones and leaves some out. Here the sample spans about 250,000 clones, 83% being singletons. The CDR3 has 15 amino acids. Germline V gene lookup returns CDR1 SEHNR and CDR2 FQNEAQ (reference sequence). V gave up 1 base and J gave up 8 bases, with 17 bases separating them. This chain links TRBV7-9 with TRBJ1-2; no clear D. The material sequenced was peripheral blood. The clonotype originates from a man aged 40-50 years with active or convalescent COVID-19. CDR3 in DNA: TGTGCCAGCAGCTTAGGACTGTTAGCCCCCGGGGGCTACACCTTC. Translating gives CASSLGLLAPGGYTF.